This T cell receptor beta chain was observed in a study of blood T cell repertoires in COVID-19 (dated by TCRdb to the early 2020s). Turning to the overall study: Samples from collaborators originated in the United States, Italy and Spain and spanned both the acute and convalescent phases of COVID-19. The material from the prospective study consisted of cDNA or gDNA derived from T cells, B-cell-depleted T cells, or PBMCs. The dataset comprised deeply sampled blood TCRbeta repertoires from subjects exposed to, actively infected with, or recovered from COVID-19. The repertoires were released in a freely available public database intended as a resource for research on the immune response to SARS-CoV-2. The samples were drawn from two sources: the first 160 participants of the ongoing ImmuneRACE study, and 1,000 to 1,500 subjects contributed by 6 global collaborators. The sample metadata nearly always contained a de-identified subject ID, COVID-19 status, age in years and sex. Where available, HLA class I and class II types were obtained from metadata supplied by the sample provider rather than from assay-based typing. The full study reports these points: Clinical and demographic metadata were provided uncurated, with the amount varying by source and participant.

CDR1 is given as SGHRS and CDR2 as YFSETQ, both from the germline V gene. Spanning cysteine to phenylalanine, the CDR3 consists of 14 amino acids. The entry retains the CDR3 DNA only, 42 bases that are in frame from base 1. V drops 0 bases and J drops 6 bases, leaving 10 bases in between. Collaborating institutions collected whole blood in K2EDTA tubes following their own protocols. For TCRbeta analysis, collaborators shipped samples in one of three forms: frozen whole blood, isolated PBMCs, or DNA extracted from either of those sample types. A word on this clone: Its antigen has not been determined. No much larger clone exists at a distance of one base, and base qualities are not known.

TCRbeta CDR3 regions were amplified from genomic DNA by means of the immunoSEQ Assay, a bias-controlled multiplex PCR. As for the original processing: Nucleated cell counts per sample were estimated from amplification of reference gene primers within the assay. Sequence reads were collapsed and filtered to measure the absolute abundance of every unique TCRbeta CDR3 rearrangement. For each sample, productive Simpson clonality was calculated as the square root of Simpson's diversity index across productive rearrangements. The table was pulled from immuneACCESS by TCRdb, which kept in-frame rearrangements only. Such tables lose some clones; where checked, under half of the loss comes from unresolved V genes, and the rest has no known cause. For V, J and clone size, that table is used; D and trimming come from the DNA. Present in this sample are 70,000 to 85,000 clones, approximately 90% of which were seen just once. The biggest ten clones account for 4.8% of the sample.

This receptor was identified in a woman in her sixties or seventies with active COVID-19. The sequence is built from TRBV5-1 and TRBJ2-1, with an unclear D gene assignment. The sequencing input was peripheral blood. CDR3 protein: CASSLDLIVNEQFF. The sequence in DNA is TGCGCCAGCAGCTTGGATCTTATCGTCAATGAGCAGTTCTTC.